The rows below give T cell receptor beta chains drawn from one sample of a study of immune cell composition in non-small cell lung cancer. Some clones are missing from TCRdb's copy, which holds only in-frame ones; the method was immunoSEQ multiplex PCR. Found here are thousands of clones, about 64% of them singletons; the top ten hold around 8.2%. The specimen was lung tumor tissue. These receptors originate from a human donor with non-small cell lung cancer. The CDR3 runs from the conserved cysteine through the conserved F or W. The D gene is left open where the match is weak. Clone sizes are given selectively: once, few, many, or a class where the clone is expanded.

V	size	length	D	J	DNA	CDR3
TRBV19	NA	16	TRBD1	TRBJ1-1	TGTGCCAGTGCTAAGGCTCGAACAGGGGGCGGCACTGAAGCTTTCTTT	CASAKARTGGGTEAFF
TRBV5-4	NA	15	TRBD1	TRBJ1-1	TGTGCCAGCAGTTTACAGGGGGCGACGAACACTGAAGCTTTCTTT	CASSLQGATNTEAFF
TRBV7-3	NA	16	TRBD2	TRBJ2-2	TGTGCCAGCAGCTTATTAGCGGGGGGCTTGGCCGGGGAGCTGTTTTTT	CASSLLAGGLAGELFF
TRBV29-1	NA	15	TRBD2	TRBJ2-7	TGCAGCGTTCCCGGACTAGCGGGAGGGAGTAACGAGCAGTACTTC	CSVPGLAGGSNEQYF
TRBV5-1	few	16	TRBD1	TRBJ2-2	TGCGCCAGCAGCAACCGGGACAGGGGGCCCGCCGGGGAGCTGTTTTTT	CASSNRDRGPAGELFF
TRBV5-4	few	15	TRBD2	TRBJ2-1	TGTGCCAGCAGCTTGGTAGGTAGCGGGAGGAGTGAGCAGTTCTTC	CASSLVGSGRSEQFF
TRBV4-1	NA	15	TRBD1	TRBJ1-4	TGCGCCAGCAGCGGGGGACAGGACGGGTATGAAAAACTGTTTTTT	CASSGGQDGYEKLFF
TRBV5-1	NA	14	NA	TRBJ1-2	TGCGCCAGCAGCTTGTATGGACCGTCGGGGGGCTACACCTTC	CASSLYGPSGGYTF
TRBV10-3	NA	17	NA	TRBJ1-1	TGTGCCATCAGTGAGATAATTTCGGTGCGATCCGGGGGGGAAGCTTTCTTT	CAISEIISVRSGGEAFF
TRBV30	NA	15	NA	TRBJ1-3	TGTGCCTGGAGTCGGGGGGCGCTCTCTGGAAACACCATATATTTT	CAWSRGALSGNTIYF
TRBV27	few	15	TRBD1	TRBJ1-3	TGTGCCAGCAGTTTGAACAGGGGCTCTGGAAACACCATATATTTT	CASSLNRGSGNTIYF
TRBV28	NA	13	TRBD1	TRBJ2-7	TGTGCCAGCACCCGACAGGGCCTTAGCGAGCAGTACTTC	CASTRQGLSEQYF
TRBV11-1	NA	12	NA	TRBJ2-5	TGTGCCAGCAGCAAAGCGGGAGAGACCCAGTACTTC	CASSKAGETQYF
TRBV5-1	few	16	TRBD1	TRBJ1-1	TGCGCCAGCAGCCCGGGACAGGGCCAAATGAACACTGAAGCTTTCTTT	CASSPGQGQMNTEAFF
TRBV19	NA	16	TRBD2	TRBJ2-5	TGTGCCAGTACCCTAGGGGTAGCGGGAGGAAGAGAGACCCAGTACTTC	CASTLGVAGGRETQYF
TRBV7-3	NA	14	TRBD2	TRBJ2-5	TGTGCCAGCAGCCAACTAGCGGGAGCTGGGACCCAGTACTTC	CASSQLAGAGTQYF
TRBV6-1	NA	15	NA	TRBJ2-7	TGTGCCAGCAGTCGGGATCTGAAGAATAAGTACGAGCAGTACTTC	CASSRDLKNKYEQYF
TRBV6-6	few	14	NA	TRBJ2-7	TGTGCCAGCAGTTATCAGCTGGAGTCCTACGAGCAGTACTTC	CASSYQLESYEQYF
TRBV5-5	NA	16	NA	TRBJ2-5	TGTGCCAGCAGCTTGGCTTTGAGGGCCACTGAGGAGACCCAGTACTTC	CASSLALRATEETQYF
TRBV7-2	NA	15	NA	TRBJ2-3	TGTGCCAGCAGTTACCTGGGGACTTCTGGGGATACGCAGTATTTT	CASSYLGTSGDTQYF
TRBV29-1	NA	12	NA	TRBJ2-7	TGCAGCGTTGAGGGCAGCTCCTACGAGCAGTACTTC	CSVEGSSYEQYF
TRBV25-1	NA	16	NA	TRBJ2-7	TGTGCCAGCAGATCCGGCCCCGCGGGGAGATCCTACGAGCAGTACTTC	CASRSGPAGRSYEQYF
TRBV23-1	NA	15	NA	TRBJ2-2	TGCGCCAGCAGTCATCCCGACAGGCGGGCCGGGGAGCTGTTTTTT	CASSHPDRRAGELFF
TRBV19	NA	13	TRBD1	TRBJ2-7	TGTGCCAGTACCCCGGGACAGTTCGGCGAGCAGTACTTC	CASTPGQFGEQYF
TRBV7-3	once	20	TRBD2	TRBJ2-1	TGTGCCAGCAGCTTAAAGGGGGGGACTAGCGGGATTAGCTCCTACAATGAGCAGTTCTTC	CASSLKGGTSGISSYNEQFF
TRBV19	NA	15	NA	TRBJ1-5	TGTGCCAGTAGTATAGGGACTGGGGGCAATCAGCCCCAGCATTTT	CASSIGTGGNQPQHF
TRBV30	NA	11	NA	TRBJ2-1	TGTGCCTGGAAACTATTTAATGAGCAGTTCTTC	CAWKLFNEQFF
TRBV5-1	NA	15	NA	TRBJ2-2	TGCGCCAGCAGCTTGGATCCCAGTGACACCGGGGAGCTGTTTTTT	CASSLDPSDTGELFF
TRBV7-9	NA	14	NA	TRBJ1-1	TGTGCCAGCAGCCTAGACACGTTGAACACTGAAGCTTTCTTT	CASSLDTLNTEAFF
TRBV6-4	NA	14	TRBD2	TRBJ2-1	TGTGCCAGCAGTGTGGGCGGGGGGGCCAACGAGCAGTTCTTC	CASSVGGGANEQFF
TRBV28	NA	15	TRBD2	TRBJ2-4	TGTGCCAGCAGTTTTGTGGGAGCGGGGGAAAACATTCAGTACTTC	CASSFVGAGENIQYF
TRBV4-1	once	14	TRBD1	TRBJ2-1	TGCGCCAGCAGTGACAGGGCTTCCTACAATGAGCAGTTCTTC	CASSDRASYNEQFF
TRBV6-5	medium-sized	13	TRBD2	TRBJ2-3	TGTGCCAGCAGTCCGCGGTCAGCGGGAGGGCCGTATTTT	CASSPRSAGGPYF
TRBV19	few	14	TRBD1	TRBJ1-2	TGTGCCAGTAGTATATGGGACAGGCCGAGTAAGCACACCTTC	CASSIWDRPSKHTF
TRBV7-3	NA	13	TRBD2	TRBJ2-4	TGTGCCAGCAGCTTAGAACTAGCGGACATTCAGTACTTC	CASSLELADIQYF